This T cell receptor beta chain emerged from a study of shared clonotypes between healthy human individuals. The study's findings and limits: It was only blood that was sampled, and tissue repertoires likely differ. Sequencing depth was predicted to influence how clonotypes are shared among donors.

This was a deep-level run. TCRdb's copy holds only in-frame clones and misses some; the assay was immunoSEQ multiplex PCR. Of 1.4 million or so clones listed, less than 99% were seen once; the top ten hold under 0.45%. The CD4+ fraction was divided into a CD45RA+ naive subset and a CD45RA-negative memory subset. With regard to this clone: The target antigen is unknown.

Sequencing was carried out using naive CD4+ T cells sorted from blood. Subset denoted: CD45RA+ positively selected. The TCR comes from a man younger than 45 in good health.

For the CDR3, the DNA is TGTGCCAGCAGCTTAGCTTATTCAGATACGCAGTATTTT. Its translation is CASSLAYSDTQYF. This chain joins TRBV7-9 and TRBJ2-3, with D unresolved. V was pared by 0 bases and J by 4 bases, with 5 bases between. The CDR3 runs 13 residues. Germline loops: CDR1 SEHNR, CDR2 FQNEAQ (reference sequence).